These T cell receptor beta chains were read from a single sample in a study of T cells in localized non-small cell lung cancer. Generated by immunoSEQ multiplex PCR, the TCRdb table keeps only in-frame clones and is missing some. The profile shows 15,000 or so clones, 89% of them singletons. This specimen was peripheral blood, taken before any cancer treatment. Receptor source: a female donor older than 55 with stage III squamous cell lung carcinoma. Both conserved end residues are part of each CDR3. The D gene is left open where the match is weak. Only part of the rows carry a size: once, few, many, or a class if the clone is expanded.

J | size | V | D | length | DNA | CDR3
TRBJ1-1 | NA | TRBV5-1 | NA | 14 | TGCGCCAGCAGCTGGGCAAGGGGGAACACTGAAGCTTTCTTT | CASSWARGNTEAFF
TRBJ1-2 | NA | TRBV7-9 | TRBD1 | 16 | TGTGCCAGCAGCCCATCGACAGGGTCCTCCAAATCCGGCTACACCTTC | CASSPSTGSSKSGYTF
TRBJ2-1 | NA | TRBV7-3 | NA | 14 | TGTGCCAGTAAACCTGCGAACACGGACAATGAGCAGTTCTTC | CASKPANTDNEQFF
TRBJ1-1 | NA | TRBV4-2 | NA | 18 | TGTGCCAGCAGCCAAGATCTCGGGGGGGGCTACGGTAGCACTGAAGCTTTCTTT | CASSQDLGGGYGSTEAFF
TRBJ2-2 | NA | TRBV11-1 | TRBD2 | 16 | TGTGCCAGCAGAAGCTCCAGACTAGCAAAACCCGGGGAGCTGTTTTTT | CASRSSRLAKPGELFF
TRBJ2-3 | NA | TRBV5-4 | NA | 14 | TGTGCCAGCAGCCCAGGACGAAGCACAGATACGCAGTATTTT | CASSPGRSTDTQYF
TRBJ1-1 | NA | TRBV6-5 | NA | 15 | TGTGCCAGCAGTTACAATTTGGGCTTTAGCACTGAAGCTTTCTTT | CASSYNLGFSTEAFF
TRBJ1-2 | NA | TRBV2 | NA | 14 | TGTGCCAGCAGTGATAGGGCAGGGAACTATGGCTACACCTTC | CASSDRAGNYGYTF
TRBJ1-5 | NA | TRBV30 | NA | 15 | TGTGCCTGGAGTGTAAGGGGCTATAGCAATCAGCCCCAGCATTTT | CAWSVRGYSNQPQHF
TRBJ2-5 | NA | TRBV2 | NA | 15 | TGTGCCAGCAGTGAAGGCAGCAGGACGGGAAAGACCCAGTACTTC | CASSEGSRTGKTQYF
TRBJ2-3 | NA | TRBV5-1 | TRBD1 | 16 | TGCGCCAGCAGCTTATCCGGGACAGGGCGCACAGATACGCAGTATTTT | CASSLSGTGRTDTQYF
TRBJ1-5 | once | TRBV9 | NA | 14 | TGTGCCAGCAGTCGGGACCGTACCAATCAGCCCCAGCATTTT | CASSRDRTNQPQHF
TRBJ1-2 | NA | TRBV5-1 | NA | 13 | TGCGCCAGCAGCCCCGAGCTGGACTATGGCTACACCTTC | CASSPELDYGYTF
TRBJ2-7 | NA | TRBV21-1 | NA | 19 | TGTGCCAGCAGCAAAGGGGTGGGCCGGCAAGGCCCACCTTCCTACGAGCAGTACTTC | CASSKGVGRQGPPSYEQYF
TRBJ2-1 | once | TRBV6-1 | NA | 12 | TGTGCCAGCGGACTGACAGTGAATGAGCAGTTCTTC | CASGLTVNEQFF
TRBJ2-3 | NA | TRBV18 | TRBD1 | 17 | TGTGCCAGCTCACCAATGGGAAGACAGGGATCCACAGATACGCAGTATTTT | CASSPMGRQGSTDTQYF
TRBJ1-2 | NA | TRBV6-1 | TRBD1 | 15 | TGTGCCAGCAGTGAATCTAGGACAGGGGGCGATGGCTACACCTTC | CASSESRTGGDGYTF
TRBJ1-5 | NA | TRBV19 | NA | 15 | TGTGCCAGTAGACCGTCCAGGGGTAGCAATCAGCCCCAGCATTTT | CASRPSRGSNQPQHF
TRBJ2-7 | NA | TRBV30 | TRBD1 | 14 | TGTGCCTGGAGGTCCGGGACAGGGGGGTACGAGCAGTACTTC | CAWRSGTGGYEQYF
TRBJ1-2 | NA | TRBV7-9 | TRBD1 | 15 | TGTGCCAGCAGCTTCCCGACGGACAGGGGGTATGGCTACACCTTC | CASSFPTDRGYGYTF
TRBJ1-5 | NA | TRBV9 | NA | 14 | TGTGCCAGCAGCGCTCGGGAGAGCGATCAGCCCCAGCATTTT | CASSARESDQPQHF
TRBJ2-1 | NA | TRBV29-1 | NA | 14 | TGCAGCGTTGAATTAGCGGTAGCCTACAATGAGCAGTTCTTC | CSVELAVAYNEQFF
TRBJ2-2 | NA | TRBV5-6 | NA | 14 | TGTGCCAGCAGCCCAAACTTGGGGGCCGGGGAGCTGTTTTTT | CASSPNLGAGELFF
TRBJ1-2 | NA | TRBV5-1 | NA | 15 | TGCGCCAGCAGCTTGGGACCAGGGGAAGGCTTGGGCTACACCTTC | CASSLGPGEGLGYTF
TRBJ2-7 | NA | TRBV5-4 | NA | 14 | TGTGCCAGCAGCTTGGGGAAAAGCTCCTACGAGCAGTACTTC | CASSLGKSSYEQYF
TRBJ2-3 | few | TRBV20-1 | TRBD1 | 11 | TGCAGTGACCCGACAGGGGGTACGCAGTATTTT | CSDPTGGTQYF
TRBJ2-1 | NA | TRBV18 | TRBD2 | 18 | TGTGCCAGCTCACGGACTAGCGGGGGGCAGAGCTCCTACAATGAGCAGTTCTTC | CASSRTSGGQSSYNEQFF
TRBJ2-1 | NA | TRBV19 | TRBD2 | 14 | TGTGCCAGTAAGGCTAGCGGGGGGAGCGATGAGCAGTTCTTC | CASKASGGSDEQFF
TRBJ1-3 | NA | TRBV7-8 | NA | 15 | TGTGCCAGCAGCTTAGACCAGTTCTCTGGAAACACCATATATTTT | CASSLDQFSGNTIYF
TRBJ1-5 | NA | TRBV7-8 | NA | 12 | TGTGCCAGCAGCTTCTCAGGTCAGCCCCAGCATTTT | CASSFSGQPQHF
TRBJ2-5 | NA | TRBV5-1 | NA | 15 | TGCGCCAGCAGCTTGGGGCAGGCCTACCAAGAGACCCAGTACTTC | CASSLGQAYQETQYF
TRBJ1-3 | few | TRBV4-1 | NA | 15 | TGCGCCAGCAGGAACGAGGCATTCTCTGGAAACACCATATATTTT | CASRNEAFSGNTIYF
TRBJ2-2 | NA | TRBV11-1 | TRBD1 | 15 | TGTGCCAGCAGCGCCCGACAGGGGAACACCGGGGAGCTGTTTTTT | CASSARQGNTGELFF
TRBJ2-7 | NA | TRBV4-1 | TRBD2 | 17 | TGCGCCAGCAGCCAAGATGCTAGCGGGGCATTCTCCTACGAGCAGTACTTC | CASSQDASGAFSYEQYF
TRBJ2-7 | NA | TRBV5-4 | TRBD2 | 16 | TGTGCCAGCAGCCCCCAGACTAGCGGGAGAAAAAACGAGCAGTACTTC | CASSPQTSGRKNEQYF
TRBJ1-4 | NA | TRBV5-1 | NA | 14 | TGCGCCAGCAGCGTCCGTTCCGGAGGGGAAAAACTGTTTTTT | CASSVRSGGEKLFF
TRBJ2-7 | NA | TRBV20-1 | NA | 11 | TGCAGTGCTGGGGACGGCTACGAGCAGTACTTC | CSAGDGYEQYF
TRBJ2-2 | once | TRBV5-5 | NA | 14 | TGTGCCAGCAGCCCCGGACAGCACACCGGGGAGCTGTTTTTT | CASSPGQHTGELFF
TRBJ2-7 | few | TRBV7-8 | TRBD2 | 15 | TGTGCCAGCAGCTCTATAGCGGGAACCCGCTACGAGCAGTACTTC | CASSSIAGTRYEQYF
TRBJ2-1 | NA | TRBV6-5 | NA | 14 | TGTGCCAGCAGACCCGGAGAGCCCTACAATGAGCAGTTCTTC | CASRPGEPYNEQFF
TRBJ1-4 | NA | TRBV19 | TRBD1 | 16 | TGTGCCAGTAGTATAGGGTTACAGGGGACTAATGAAAAACTGTTTTTT | CASSIGLQGTNEKLFF
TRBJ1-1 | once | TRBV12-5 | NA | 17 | TGTGCTAGTGGTTTGGTACTAAGTGTGGAGGGGAACACTGAAGCTTTCTTT | CASGLVLSVEGNTEAFF
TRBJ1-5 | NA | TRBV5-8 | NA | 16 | TGTGCCAGCAGCTTGGAAGCCCTTGGAGGCAACCAGCCCCAGCATTTT | CASSLEALGGNQPQHF
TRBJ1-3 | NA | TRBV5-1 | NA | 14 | TGCGCCAGCAGCTTGGACAGTTATGGAAACACCATATATTTT | CASSLDSYGNTIYF
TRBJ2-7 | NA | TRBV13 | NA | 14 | TGTGCCAGCAGCCGAGGGGGGAAGTCCTACGAGCAGTACTTC | CASSRGGKSYEQYF
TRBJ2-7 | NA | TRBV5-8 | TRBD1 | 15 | TGTGCCAGCAGCTTAGAGACAGGGGGACCCTACGAGCAGTACTTC | CASSLETGGPYEQYF
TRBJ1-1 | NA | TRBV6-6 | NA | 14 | TGTGCCAGCAGTCGACAGGAGGGGAACACTGAAGCTTTCTTT | CASSRQEGNTEAFF
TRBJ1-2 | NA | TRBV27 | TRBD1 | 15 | TGTGCCAGCAGTCCCCCCGGGACAGGGGGCGCGAGCTACACCTTC | CASSPPGTGGASYTF
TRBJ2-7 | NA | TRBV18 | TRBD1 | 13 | TGTGCCAGCTCGGGACAGGGGTCCTACGAGCAGTACTTC | CASSGQGSYEQYF
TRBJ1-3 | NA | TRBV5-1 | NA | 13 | TGCGCCAGCAGGGGGGATACTGGAAACACCATATATTTT | CASRGDTGNTIYF
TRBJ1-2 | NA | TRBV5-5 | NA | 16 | TGTGCCAGCAGCTTGGCGGTCGGGCAGGGATGGTATGGCTACACCTTC | CASSLAVGQGWYGYTF
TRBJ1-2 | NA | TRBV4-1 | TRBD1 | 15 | TGCGCCAGCAGCCTTACGGAGGGGGCAGGCTATGGCTACACCTTC | CASSLTEGAGYGYTF